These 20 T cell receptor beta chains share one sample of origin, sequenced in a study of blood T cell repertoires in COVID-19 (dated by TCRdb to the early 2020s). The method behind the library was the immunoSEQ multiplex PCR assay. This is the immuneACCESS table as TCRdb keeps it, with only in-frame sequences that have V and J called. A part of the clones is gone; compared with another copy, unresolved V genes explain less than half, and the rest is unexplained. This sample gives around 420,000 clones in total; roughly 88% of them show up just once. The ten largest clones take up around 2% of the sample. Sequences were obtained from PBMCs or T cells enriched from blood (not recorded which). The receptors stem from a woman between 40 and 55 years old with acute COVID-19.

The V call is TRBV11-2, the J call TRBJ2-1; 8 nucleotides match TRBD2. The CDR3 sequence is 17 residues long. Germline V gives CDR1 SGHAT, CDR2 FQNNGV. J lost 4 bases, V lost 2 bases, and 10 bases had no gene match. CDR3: CASSLTGGAFGYNEQFF. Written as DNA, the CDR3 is TGTGCCAGCAGCTTAACCGGGGGGGCTTTCGGATACAATGAGCAGTTCTTC. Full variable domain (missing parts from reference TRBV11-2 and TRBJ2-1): EAGVAQSPRYKIIEKRQSVAFWCNPISGHATLYWYQQILGQGPKLLIQFQNNGVVDDSQLPKDRFSAERLKGVDSTLKIQPAKLEDSAVYLCASSLTGGAFGYNEQFFGPGTRLTVL.

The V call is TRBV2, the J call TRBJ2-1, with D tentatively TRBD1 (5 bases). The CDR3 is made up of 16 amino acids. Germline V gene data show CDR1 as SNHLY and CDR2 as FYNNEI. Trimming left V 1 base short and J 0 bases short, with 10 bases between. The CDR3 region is CASSEDKGSSYNEQFF. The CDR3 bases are TGTGCCAGCAGTGAAGATAAGGGGTCCTCCTACAATGAGCAGTTCTTC. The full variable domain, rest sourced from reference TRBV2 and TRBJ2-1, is EPEVTQTPSHQVTQMGQEVILRCVPISNHLYFYWYRQILGQKVEFLVSFYNNEISEKSEIFDDQFSVERPDGSNFTLKIRSTKLEDSAMYFCASSEDKGSSYNEQFFGPGTRLTVL.

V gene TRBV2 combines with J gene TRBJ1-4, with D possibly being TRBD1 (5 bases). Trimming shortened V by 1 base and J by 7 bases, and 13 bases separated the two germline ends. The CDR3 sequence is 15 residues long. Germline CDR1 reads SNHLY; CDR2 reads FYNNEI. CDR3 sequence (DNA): TGTGCCAGCAGTGAAGGCTTGGGGGGGTCTGAAAAACTGTTTTTT. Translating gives CASSEGLGGSEKLFF. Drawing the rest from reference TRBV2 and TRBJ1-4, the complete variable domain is EPEVTQTPSHQVTQMGQEVILRCVPISNHLYFYWYRQILGQKVEFLVSFYNNEISEKSEIFDDQFSVERPDGSNFTLKIRSTKLEDSAMYFCASSEGLGGSEKLFFGSGTQLSVL.

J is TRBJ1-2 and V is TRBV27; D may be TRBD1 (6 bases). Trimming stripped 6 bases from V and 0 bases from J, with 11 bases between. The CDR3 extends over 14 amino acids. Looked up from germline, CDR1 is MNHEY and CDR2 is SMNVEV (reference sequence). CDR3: CASRTYRANYGYTF. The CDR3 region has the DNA TGTGCCAGCAGGACCTACAGGGCTAACTATGGCTACACCTTC.

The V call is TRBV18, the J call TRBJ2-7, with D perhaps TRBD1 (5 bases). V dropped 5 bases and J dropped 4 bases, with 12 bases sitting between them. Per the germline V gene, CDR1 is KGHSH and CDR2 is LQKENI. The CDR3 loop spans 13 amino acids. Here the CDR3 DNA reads TGTGCCAGCTCAGACCCCCGGACATACGAGCAGTACTTC. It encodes CASSDPRTYEQYF.

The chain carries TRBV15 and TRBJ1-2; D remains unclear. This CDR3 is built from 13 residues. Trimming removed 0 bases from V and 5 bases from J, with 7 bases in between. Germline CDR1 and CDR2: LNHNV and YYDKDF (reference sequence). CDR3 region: CATSRDEKYGYTF. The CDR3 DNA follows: TGTGCCACCAGCAGAGATGAGAAGTATGGCTACACCTTC.

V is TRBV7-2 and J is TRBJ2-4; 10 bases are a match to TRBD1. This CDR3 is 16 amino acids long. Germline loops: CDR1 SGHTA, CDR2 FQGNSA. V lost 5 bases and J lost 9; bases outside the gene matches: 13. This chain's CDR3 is CASSTTGQGKRGIQYF. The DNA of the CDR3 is TGTGCCAGCAGCACCACGGGACAGGGGAAACGGGGCATTCAGTACTTC.

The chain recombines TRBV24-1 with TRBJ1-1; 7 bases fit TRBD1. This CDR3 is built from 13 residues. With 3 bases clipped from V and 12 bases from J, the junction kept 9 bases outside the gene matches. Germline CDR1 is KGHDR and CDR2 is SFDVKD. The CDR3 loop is CATSDPLDRETFF. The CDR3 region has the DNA TGTGCCACCAGTGATCCTCTTGACAGGGAAACTTTCTTT.

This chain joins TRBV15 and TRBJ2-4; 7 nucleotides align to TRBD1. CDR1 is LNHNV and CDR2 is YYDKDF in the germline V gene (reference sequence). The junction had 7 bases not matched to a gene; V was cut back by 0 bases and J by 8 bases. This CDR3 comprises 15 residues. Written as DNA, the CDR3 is TGTGCCACCAGCAGAGATCAAGGGGGCGCCTACATTCAGTACTTC. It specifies CATSRDQGGAYIQYF.

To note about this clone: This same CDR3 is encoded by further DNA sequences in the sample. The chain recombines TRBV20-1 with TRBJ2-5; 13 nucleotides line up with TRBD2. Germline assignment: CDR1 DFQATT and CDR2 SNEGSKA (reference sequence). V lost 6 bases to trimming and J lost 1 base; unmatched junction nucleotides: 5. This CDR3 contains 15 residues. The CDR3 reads CSASGLAGVQETQYF. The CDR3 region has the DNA TGCAGTGCAAGTGGACTAGCGGGGGTCCAAGAGACCCAGTACTTC.

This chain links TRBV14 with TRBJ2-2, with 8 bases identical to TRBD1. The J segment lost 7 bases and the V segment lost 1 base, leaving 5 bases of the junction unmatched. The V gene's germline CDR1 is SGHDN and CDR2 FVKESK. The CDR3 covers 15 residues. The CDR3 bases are TGTGCCAGCAGCCAAGTCAGGACAGGGAACGGGGAGCTGTTTTTT. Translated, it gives CASSQVRTGNGELFF.

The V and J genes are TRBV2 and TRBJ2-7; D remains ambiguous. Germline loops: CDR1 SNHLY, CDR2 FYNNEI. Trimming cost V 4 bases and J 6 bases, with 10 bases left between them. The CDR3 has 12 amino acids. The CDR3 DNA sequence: TGTGCCAGCAGTGTTTCCACTGGCGAGCAGTACTTC. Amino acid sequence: CASSVSTGEQYF.

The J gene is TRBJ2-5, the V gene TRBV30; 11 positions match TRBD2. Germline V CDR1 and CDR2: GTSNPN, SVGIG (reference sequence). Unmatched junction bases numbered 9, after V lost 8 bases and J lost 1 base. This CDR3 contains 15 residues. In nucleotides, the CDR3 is TGTGCCGCGGAGCTAGCGGGGGGCTTCCAAGAGACCCAGTACTTC. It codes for CAAELAGGFQETQYF.

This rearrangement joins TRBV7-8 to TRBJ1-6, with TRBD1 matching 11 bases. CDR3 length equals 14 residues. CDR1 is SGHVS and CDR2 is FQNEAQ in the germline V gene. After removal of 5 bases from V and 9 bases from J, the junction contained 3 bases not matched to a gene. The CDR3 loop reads CASSMDRGLSPLHF. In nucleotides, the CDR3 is TGTGCCAGCAGCATGGACAGGGGGCTTTCACCCCTCCACTTT.

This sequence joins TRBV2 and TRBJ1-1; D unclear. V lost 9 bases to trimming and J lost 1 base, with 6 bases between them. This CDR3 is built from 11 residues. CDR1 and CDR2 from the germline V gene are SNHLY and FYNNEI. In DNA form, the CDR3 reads TGTGCCAGTTCCAGGAACACTGAAGCTTTCTTT. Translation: CASSRNTEAFF.

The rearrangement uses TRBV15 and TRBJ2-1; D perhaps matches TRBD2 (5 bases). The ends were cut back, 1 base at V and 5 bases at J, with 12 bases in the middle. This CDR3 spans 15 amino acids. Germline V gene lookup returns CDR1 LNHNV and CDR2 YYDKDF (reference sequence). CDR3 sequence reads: CATSRGGRGNNEQFF. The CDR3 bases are TGTGCCACCAGCAGAGGGGGTAGAGGGAACAATGAGCAGTTCTTC. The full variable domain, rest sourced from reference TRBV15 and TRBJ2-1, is DAMVIQNPRYQVTQFGKPVTLSCSQTLNHNVMYWYQQKSSQAPKLLFHYYDKDFNNEADTPDNFQSRRPNTSFCFLDIRSPGLGDTAMYLCATSRGGRGNNEQFFGPGTRLTVL.

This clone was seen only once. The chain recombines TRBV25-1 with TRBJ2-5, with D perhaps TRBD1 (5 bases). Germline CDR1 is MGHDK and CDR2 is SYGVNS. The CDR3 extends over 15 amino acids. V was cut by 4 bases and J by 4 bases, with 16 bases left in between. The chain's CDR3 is CASSGRTSTRETQYF. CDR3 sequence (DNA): TGTGCCAGCAGTGGTAGGACATCAACCCGAGAGACCCAGTACTTC.

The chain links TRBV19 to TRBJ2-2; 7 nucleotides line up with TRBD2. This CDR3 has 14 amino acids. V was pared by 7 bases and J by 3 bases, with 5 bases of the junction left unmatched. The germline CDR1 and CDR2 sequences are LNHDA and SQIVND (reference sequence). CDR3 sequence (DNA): TGTGCCAGTATTGAGGGGAGGGACACCGGGGAGCTGTTTTTT. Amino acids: CASIEGRDTGELFF.

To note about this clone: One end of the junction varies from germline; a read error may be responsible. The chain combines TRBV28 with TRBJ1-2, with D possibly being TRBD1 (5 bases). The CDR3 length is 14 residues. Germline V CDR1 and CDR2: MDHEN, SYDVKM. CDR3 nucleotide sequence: TGTGCCAGCAGTTTGGCCGTTGGACATGATGGGTACACCTTC. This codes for CASSLAVGHDGYTF.

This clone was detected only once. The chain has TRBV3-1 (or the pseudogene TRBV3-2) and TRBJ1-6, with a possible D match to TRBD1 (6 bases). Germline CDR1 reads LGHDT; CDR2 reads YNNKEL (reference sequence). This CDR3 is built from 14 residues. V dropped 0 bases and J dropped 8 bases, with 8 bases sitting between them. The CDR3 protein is CASSQEQGHSPLHF. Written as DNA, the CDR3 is TGTGCCAGCAGCCAAGAGCAGGGGCATTCACCCCTCCACTTT.